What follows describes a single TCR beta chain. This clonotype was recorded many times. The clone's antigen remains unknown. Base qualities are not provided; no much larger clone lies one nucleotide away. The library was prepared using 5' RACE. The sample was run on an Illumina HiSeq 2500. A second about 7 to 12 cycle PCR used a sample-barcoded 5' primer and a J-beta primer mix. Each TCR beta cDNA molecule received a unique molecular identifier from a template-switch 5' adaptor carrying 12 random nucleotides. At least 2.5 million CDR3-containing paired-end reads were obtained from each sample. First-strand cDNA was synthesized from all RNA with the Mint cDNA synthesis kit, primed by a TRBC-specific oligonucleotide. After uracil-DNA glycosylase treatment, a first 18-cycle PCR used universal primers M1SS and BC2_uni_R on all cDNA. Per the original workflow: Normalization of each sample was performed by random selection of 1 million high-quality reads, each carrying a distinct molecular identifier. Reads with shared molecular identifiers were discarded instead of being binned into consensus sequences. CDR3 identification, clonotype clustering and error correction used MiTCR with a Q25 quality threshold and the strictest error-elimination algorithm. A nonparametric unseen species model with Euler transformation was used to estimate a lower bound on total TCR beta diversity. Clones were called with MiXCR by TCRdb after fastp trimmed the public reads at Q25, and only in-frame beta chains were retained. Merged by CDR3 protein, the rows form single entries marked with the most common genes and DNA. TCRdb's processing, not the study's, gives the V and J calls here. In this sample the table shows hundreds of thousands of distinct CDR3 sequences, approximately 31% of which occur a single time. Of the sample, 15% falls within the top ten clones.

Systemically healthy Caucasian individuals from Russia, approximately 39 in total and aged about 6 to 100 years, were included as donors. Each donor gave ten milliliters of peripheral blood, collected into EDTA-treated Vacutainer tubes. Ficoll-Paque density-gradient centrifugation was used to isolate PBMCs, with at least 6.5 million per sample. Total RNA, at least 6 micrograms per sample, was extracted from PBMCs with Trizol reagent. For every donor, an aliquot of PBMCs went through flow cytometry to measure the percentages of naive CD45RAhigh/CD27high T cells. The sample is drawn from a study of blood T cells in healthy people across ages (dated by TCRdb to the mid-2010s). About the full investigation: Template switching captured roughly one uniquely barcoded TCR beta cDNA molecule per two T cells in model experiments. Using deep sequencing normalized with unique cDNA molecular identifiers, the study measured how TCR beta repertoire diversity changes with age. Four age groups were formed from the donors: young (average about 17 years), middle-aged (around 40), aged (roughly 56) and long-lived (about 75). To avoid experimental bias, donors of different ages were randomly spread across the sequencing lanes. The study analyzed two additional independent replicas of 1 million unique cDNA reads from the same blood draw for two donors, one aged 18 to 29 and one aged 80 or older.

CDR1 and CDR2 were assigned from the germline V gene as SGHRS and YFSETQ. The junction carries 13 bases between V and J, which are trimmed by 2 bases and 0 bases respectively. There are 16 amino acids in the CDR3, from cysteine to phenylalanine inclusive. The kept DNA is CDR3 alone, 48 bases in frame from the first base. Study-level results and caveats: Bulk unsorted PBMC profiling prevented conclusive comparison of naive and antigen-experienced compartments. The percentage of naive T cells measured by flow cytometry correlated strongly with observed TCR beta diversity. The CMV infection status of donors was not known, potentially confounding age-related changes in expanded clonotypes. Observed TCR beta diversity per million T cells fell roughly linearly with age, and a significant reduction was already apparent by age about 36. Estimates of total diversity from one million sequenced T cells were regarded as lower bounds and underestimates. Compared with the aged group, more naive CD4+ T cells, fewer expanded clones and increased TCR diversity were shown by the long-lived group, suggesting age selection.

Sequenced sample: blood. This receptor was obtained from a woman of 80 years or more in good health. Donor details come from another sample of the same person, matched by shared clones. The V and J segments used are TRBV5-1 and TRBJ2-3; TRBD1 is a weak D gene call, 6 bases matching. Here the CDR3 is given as CASSFAQGPSTDTQYF. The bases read TGCGCCAGCAGCTTTGCACAGGGCCCCAGCACAGATACGCAGTATTTT. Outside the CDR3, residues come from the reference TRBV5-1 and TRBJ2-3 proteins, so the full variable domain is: KAGVTQTPRYLIKTRGQQVTLSCSPISGHRSVSWYQQTPGQGLQFLFEYFSETQRNKGNFPGRFSGRQFSNSRSEMNVSTLELGDSALYLCASSFAQGPSTDTQYFGPGTRLTVL.